A selection of T cell receptor beta chains follows, all from one sample in a study of T cells in Graves' hyperthyroidism and ophthalmopathy. A single record per CDR3 protein comes from TCRdb applying MiXCR to the multiplex PCR reads. The sample lists hundreds of thousands of distinct CDR3 sequences, about 38% occurring once. What was sequenced was blood. The receptors were gathered from a man aged 18-30 years with Graves' hyperthyroidism. The CDR3 runs from the conserved cysteine through the conserved F or W. The order of the fields is D gene, V gene, clone size, J gene, CDR3 protein, CDR3 DNA. D genes are given only for firm matches. A clone size is listed for some rows: how often the clone was seen (once, few, many), or a class if it is expanded.

d_call: -; v_call: TRBV16; clone_size: -; j_call: TRBJ1-1; cdr3_aa: CASTLTPGEAFF; cdr3_nt: TGTGCCAGCACTCTTACACCGGGGGAAGCTTTCTTT
d_call: TRBD2; v_call: TRBV6-1; clone_size: -; j_call: TRBJ2-5; cdr3_aa: CAGSRGAEETQYF; cdr3_nt: TGTGCCGGCTCGCGGGGGGCGGAGGAGACCCAGTACTTC
d_call: TRBD1; v_call: TRBV15; clone_size: -; j_call: TRBJ1-2; cdr3_aa: CATNRDLGGGYGYTF; cdr3_nt: TGTGCCACCAACAGAGATTTAGGGGGCGGCTATGGCTACACCTTC
d_call: TRBD2; v_call: TRBV7-9; clone_size: -; j_call: TRBJ2-2; cdr3_aa: CASSLIRGGHAGELFF; cdr3_nt: TGTGCCAGCAGCCTTATCCGGGGGGGCCACGCCGGGGAGCTGTTTTTT
d_call: TRBD1; v_call: TRBV2; clone_size: -; j_call: TRBJ2-2; cdr3_aa: CASSVPLKWTGNTGELFF; cdr3_nt: TGTGCCAGCAGTGTACCCCTCAAATGGACAGGAAACACCGGGGAGCTGTTTTTT
d_call: -; v_call: TRBV19; clone_size: -; j_call: TRBJ1-1; cdr3_aa: CASRLRATNEAFF; cdr3_nt: TGTGCCAGCCGCCTCAGGGCAACTAATGAAGCTTTCTTT
d_call: -; v_call: TRBV6-4; clone_size: -; j_call: TRBJ1-6; cdr3_aa: CASSELAGASPLHF; cdr3_nt: TGTGCCAGCAGTGAGTTGGCAGGGGCTTCACCCCTCCACTTT
d_call: -; v_call: TRBV10-3; clone_size: many; j_call: TRBJ2-5; cdr3_aa: CATSMTSQETQYF; cdr3_nt: TGTGCCACCTCCATGACAAGCCAAGAGACCCAGTACTTC
d_call: TRBD1; v_call: TRBV5-6; clone_size: once; j_call: TRBJ1-2; cdr3_aa: CASSWTGADYGYTF; cdr3_nt: TGTGCCAGCAGCTGGACAGGGGCAGACTATGGCTACACCTTC
d_call: TRBD2; v_call: TRBV7-2; clone_size: once; j_call: TRBJ2-5; cdr3_aa: CASSWTSGRLTETQYF; cdr3_nt: TGTGCCAGCAGCTGGACTAGCGGGAGATTGACGGAGACCCAGTACTTC
d_call: TRBD2; v_call: TRBV9; clone_size: -; j_call: TRBJ2-5; cdr3_aa: CASKRASVSPLVAGEETQYF; cdr3_nt: TGTGCCTCCAAAAGGGCTAGCGTAAGCCCTTTGGTAGCGGGGGAAGAGACCCAGTACTTC
d_call: TRBD2; v_call: TRBV11-1; clone_size: few; j_call: TRBJ2-7; cdr3_aa: CASSLSGNRREQYF; cdr3_nt: TGTGCCAGCAGCTTGAGCGGGAACCGGAGGGAGCAGTACTTC
d_call: -; v_call: TRBV5-1; clone_size: once; j_call: TRBJ2-2; cdr3_aa: CASSLNSATGELFF; cdr3_nt: TGCGCCAGCAGCTTGAATTCGGCTACCGGGGAGCTGTTTTTT
d_call: TRBD1; v_call: TRBV7-2; clone_size: -; j_call: TRBJ2-7; cdr3_aa: CASSLDRSAYEQYF; cdr3_nt: TGTGCCAGCAGCTTGGACAGGTCCGCCTACGAGCAGTACTTC
d_call: -; v_call: TRBV5-1; clone_size: few; j_call: TRBJ1-1; cdr3_aa: CASSRTTENTEAFF; cdr3_nt: TGCGCCAGCAGCAGAACTACAGAGAACACTGAAGCTTTCTTT
d_call: TRBD1; v_call: TRBV2; clone_size: -; j_call: TRBJ1-5; cdr3_aa: CASSDDRDWAQHF; cdr3_nt: TGTGCCAGCAGTGACGACAGGGACTGGGCCCAGCATTTT
d_call: -; v_call: TRBV7-2; clone_size: few; j_call: TRBJ1-3; cdr3_aa: CASSLGPGGYGNTIYF; cdr3_nt: TGTGCCAGCAGCTTAGGCCCCGGGGGCTATGGAAACACCATATATTTT
d_call: -; v_call: TRBV10-3; clone_size: -; j_call: TRBJ2-2; cdr3_aa: CASSYVVGGNTGELFF; cdr3_nt: TGTGCCAGCAGTTACGTTGTCGGAGGAAACACCGGGGAGCTGTTTTTT
d_call: TRBD2; v_call: TRBV25-1; clone_size: -; j_call: TRBJ2-5; cdr3_aa: CASSEYAGEETQYF; cdr3_nt: TGTGCTAGCAGTGAATATGCGGGGGAAGAGACCCAGTACTTC
d_call: TRBD1; v_call: TRBV7-2; clone_size: -; j_call: TRBJ2-7; cdr3_aa: CASSSLRDRGGYEQYF; cdr3_nt: TGTGCCAGCAGCTCACTTCGGGACAGGGGTGGCTACGAGCAGTACTTC
d_call: -; v_call: TRBV20-1; clone_size: many; j_call: TRBJ2-5; cdr3_aa: CSARDPRIPETQYF; cdr3_nt: TGCAGTGCTAGAGATCCCCGCATCCCCGAGACCCAGTACTTC
d_call: -; v_call: TRBV10-3; clone_size: few; j_call: TRBJ2-2; cdr3_aa: CAISGTGTSTGELFF; cdr3_nt: TGTGCCATCAGTGGAACCGGGACATCGACCGGGGAGCTGTTTTTT
d_call: -; v_call: TRBV29-1; clone_size: -; j_call: TRBJ2-2; cdr3_aa: CSTWDSLTGELFF; cdr3_nt: TGCAGCACCTGGGACTCTCTCACCGGGGAGCTGTTTTTT
d_call: TRBD1; v_call: TRBV7-4; clone_size: many; j_call: TRBJ1-2; cdr3_aa: CASSPRGTGPLSGYTF; cdr3_nt: TGTGCCAGCAGCCCGAGGGGGACAGGGCCCCTTTCGGGCTACACCTTC
d_call: -; v_call: TRBV30; clone_size: -; j_call: TRBJ2-7; cdr3_aa: CAWSFQDYEQYF; cdr3_nt: TGTGCCTGGAGTTTCCAGGATTACGAGCAGTACTTC
d_call: TRBD2; v_call: TRBV19; clone_size: many; j_call: TRBJ2-7; cdr3_aa: CASSITSGSYYEQYF; cdr3_nt: TGTGCCAGTAGTATTACTAGCGGGAGTTATTACGAGCAGTACTTC
d_call: TRBD1; v_call: TRBV20-1; clone_size: once; j_call: TRBJ1-2; cdr3_aa: CSVPGQGDGYTF; cdr3_nt: TGCAGTGTCCCGGGACAGGGTGATGGCTACACCTTC
d_call: TRBD1; v_call: TRBV19; clone_size: -; j_call: TRBJ2-2; cdr3_aa: CATKVIGQAVGELFF; cdr3_nt: TGTGCCACCAAAGTAATCGGACAGGCTGTCGGGGAGCTGTTTTTT
d_call: -; v_call: TRBV20-1; clone_size: -; j_call: TRBJ1-1; cdr3_aa: CSGLDRGGGAEAFF; cdr3_nt: TGCAGTGGATTGGATCGGGGGGGAGGGGCTGAAGCTTTCTTT
d_call: -; v_call: TRBV7-3; clone_size: -; j_call: TRBJ1-2; cdr3_aa: CASSLTGGTGGYTF; cdr3_nt: TGTGCCAGCAGCTTAACAGGGGGGACCGGTGGCTACACCTTC
d_call: -; v_call: TRBV28; clone_size: -; j_call: TRBJ1-1; cdr3_aa: CASRYDTGNTEAFF; cdr3_nt: TGTGCCAGCAGGTACGATACAGGGAACACTGAAGCTTTCTTT
d_call: TRBD2; v_call: TRBV2; clone_size: -; j_call: TRBJ2-2; cdr3_aa: CASRAGTSVYTGELFF; cdr3_nt: TGTGCCAGCAGGGCCGGGACTAGCGTTTACACCGGGGAGCTGTTTTTT
d_call: TRBD1; v_call: TRBV7-3; clone_size: -; j_call: TRBJ2-7; cdr3_aa: CASSPGGVTREQYF; cdr3_nt: TGTGCCAGCTCACCAGGGGGAGTTACGCGGGAGCAGTACTTC
d_call: -; v_call: TRBV7-8; clone_size: few; j_call: TRBJ1-2; cdr3_aa: CASSLRAGHGYTF; cdr3_nt: TGTGCCAGCAGCTTACGGGCAGGACATGGCTACACCTTC
d_call: -; v_call: TRBV15; clone_size: many; j_call: TRBJ1-6; cdr3_aa: CATSRDGGGIGSPLHF; cdr3_nt: TGTGCCACCAGCAGAGATGGGGGCGGTATAGGTTCACCCCTCCACTTT
d_call: -; v_call: TRBV6-5; clone_size: few; j_call: TRBJ2-7; cdr3_aa: CASSSQGGAGIHEQYF; cdr3_nt: TGTGCCAGCAGTTCCCAGGGGGGAGCGGGGATCCACGAGCAGTACTTC
d_call: -; v_call: TRBV9; clone_size: many; j_call: TRBJ2-5; cdr3_aa: CASNGGDDQETQYF; cdr3_nt: TGTGCCAGCAACGGTGGGGACGACCAAGAGACCCAGTACTTC
d_call: TRBD2; v_call: TRBV25-1; clone_size: once; j_call: TRBJ2-7; cdr3_aa: CASSRLAGFYEQYF; cdr3_nt: TGTGCCAGCAGCAGACTAGCGGGGTTCTACGAGCAGTACTTC
d_call: -; v_call: TRBV4-2; clone_size: -; j_call: TRBJ1-3; cdr3_aa: CASSLDGQWSGNTIYF; cdr3_nt: TGTGCCAGCAGCCTAGACGGACAGTGGTCTGGAAACACCATATATTTT
d_call: -; v_call: TRBV7-2; clone_size: -; j_call: TRBJ2-2; cdr3_aa: CASSLGPLTGELFF; cdr3_nt: TGTGCCAGCAGCCTCGGACCGCTCACCGGGGAGCTGTTTTTT
d_call: -; v_call: TRBV3-1; clone_size: few; j_call: TRBJ1-2; cdr3_aa: CASSQQDIRTF; cdr3_nt: TGTGCCAGCAGCCAACAGGACATAAGGACCTTC
d_call: -; v_call: TRBV19; clone_size: -; j_call: TRBJ1-1; cdr3_aa: CASSIGGFGTEAFF; cdr3_nt: TGTGCCAGTAGTATTGGAGGTTTCGGCACTGAAGCTTTCTTT
d_call: -; v_call: TRBV15; clone_size: many; j_call: TRBJ1-2; cdr3_aa: CATSREGSYGYTF; cdr3_nt: TGTGCCACCAGCAGGGAGGGGTCCTATGGCTACACCTTC
d_call: TRBD1; v_call: TRBV12-5; clone_size: -; j_call: TRBJ1-2; cdr3_aa: CASRSGQGNYGYTF; cdr3_nt: TGTGCCAGCAGATCGGGACAGGGGAACTATGGCTACACCTTC
d_call: -; v_call: TRBV7-7; clone_size: many; j_call: TRBJ1-5; cdr3_aa: CASSFSEGQPQHF; cdr3_nt: TGTGCTAGCAGCTTTTCAGAGGGCCAGCCCCAGCATTTT
d_call: TRBD2; v_call: TRBV7-2; clone_size: few; j_call: TRBJ2-5; cdr3_aa: CASSQDRGTSGRKETQYF; cdr3_nt: TGCGCCAGCAGCCAAGATCGGGGAACTAGCGGGAGGAAAGAGACCCAGTACTTC
d_call: -; v_call: TRBV7-2; clone_size: -; j_call: TRBJ1-2; cdr3_aa: CASSLGGPGGGYTF; cdr3_nt: TGTGCCAGCAGCTTAGGTGGCCCCGGGGGTGGCTACACCTTC